Listed below are T cell receptor beta chains from one sample, sequenced in a study of T cell responses to AZD1222 COVID-19 vaccine. Clones were sequenced by immunoSEQ multiplex PCR, and TCRdb holds only the in-frame ones, with some missing. The sample holds 100,000 to 150,000 clones, about 90% seen once. The source was peripheral blood, collected on day 0 of AZD1222 vaccination. The receptor set was obtained from an adult in good health. Each CDR3 is given with its conserved first and last residue. D genes are given only for firm matches. Not all rows give a size; the values are once, few, many and, for expanded clones, a class.

V	J	D	size	length	DNA	CDR3
TRBV7-2	TRBJ2-1	.	.	12	TGTGCCAGCAGCCCGCGGATTAGAGAGCAGTTCTTC	CASSPRIREQFF
TRBV5-6	TRBJ2-7	.	.	14	TGTGCCAGCAGCTTGGTGTCAGGGCGCTACGAGCAGTACTTC	CASSLVSGRYEQYF
TRBV3-1/TRBV3-2	TRBJ2-1	TRBD2	.	16	TGTGCCAGCAGCCACGCACTAGCGCCTCCCTACAATGAGCAGTTCTTC	CASSHALAPPYNEQFF
TRBV7-8	TRBJ1-1	TRBD1	.	15	TGTGCCAGCAGCTGGGGGAGGACAGGGAGGACTGAAGCTTTCTTT	CASSWGRTGRTEAFF
TRBV6-5	TRBJ2-7	.	.	12	TGTGCCAGCACCTCCCGTTCCTACGAGCAGTACTTC	CASTSRSYEQYF
TRBV5-1	TRBJ2-2	TRBD2	.	19	TGCGCCAGCAGCCCCCGGAGTAGCGGGAGGCCTCGGGCAGTCGGGGAGCTGTTTTTT	CASSPRSSGRPRAVGELFF
TRBV7-9	TRBJ2-7	TRBD2	.	13	TGTGCCAGCAGCCCCCGGGACTACTACGAGCAGTACTTC	CASSPRDYYEQYF
TRBV7-2	TRBJ2-5	.	many	13	TGTGCCAGCAGCTCGGGAACGGGGAAGGCCCAGTACTTC	CASSSGTGKAQYF
TRBV6-1	TRBJ1-5	.	.	17	TGTGCCAGCAGTGAATTGGGGGCAGGGGTGAGCAATCAGCCCCAGCATTTT	CASSELGAGVSNQPQHF
TRBV28	TRBJ2-2	.	.	15	TGTGCCAGCAGTTTATCTGGAGTTGGGACCGGGGAGCTGTTTTTT	CASSLSGVGTGELFF
TRBV5-5	TRBJ2-6	TRBD1	few	16	TGTGCCAGCAGCCCTCAGGGGGCATCTGGGGCCAACGTCCTGACTTTC	CASSPQGASGANVLTF
TRBV14	TRBJ1-1	.	.	15	TGTGCCAGCAGCCAAGTCGGAGGGTCTGGAACTGAAGCTTTCTTT	CASSQVGGSGTEAFF
TRBV7-3	TRBJ1-1	TRBD1	few	15	TGTGCCAGCAGCTTAACCGGGACAGGGGAGGTGGAAGCTTTCTTT	CASSLTGTGEVEAFF
TRBV5-1	TRBJ2-7	.	.	13	TGCGCCAGCAGCGCGGGGTTATCCTACGAGCAGTACTTC	CASSAGLSYEQYF